This is a list of T cell receptor beta chains from one sample in a study of a mutant IDH1 vaccine in newly diagnosed glioma. Only in-frame clones appear in the TCRdb table, and some are missing; sequencing was by immunoSEQ multiplex PCR. Of roughly 42,000 clones in the sample, 80% to 90% were seen once. These TCRs' antigens remain unknown. The sample here was PBMCs, taken from a glioma patient whose treatment included an IDH1 peptide vaccine. These receptors were obtained from a man aged 35-49 years with glioma. Both conserved end residues are part of each CDR3. Size is omitted from some rows. Given values are once, few, many or a class for expanded clones.

TRBV5-1,-,CASSPGVRAIIGDEQFF
TRBV27,-,CASSPTGLGEAFF
TRBV5-4,once,CASSSDRGFGYTF
TRBV2,-,CASRVAGAIRELFF
TRBV10-3,-,CAIRNTGGNNEQFF
TRBV9,once,CASSVERVAIGTDTQYF
TRBV29-1,-,CSGGGARGTEAFF
TRBV6-1,-,CASRLMGNYGYTF
TRBV20-1,-,CSARALETQYF
TRBV10-3,-,CAISERTDTNYGYTF
TRBV7-9,few,CASSPWTVPTYEQYF
TRBV7-7,-,CASSPGRSPTTVLFF
TRBV10-3,-,CAISERLAGEGRTDTQYF
TRBV10-3,-,CAISESGGTSNQPQHF
TRBV2,-,CASSETSAGELFF
TRBV18,-,CASSPESGTDTQYF
TRBV2,-,CASSEDRGGVYEQYF
TRBV4-1,few,CASSQDGARGEQYF
TRBV4-2,-,CASSQAWDTFYEQYF
TRBV5-1,few,CASTLRPEGSTEAFF
TRBV5-8,-,CASSLSGSNEQFF
TRBV4-2,-,CASSQVQGAEGEKLFF
TRBV7-2,-,CASSLGRRNEQFF
TRBV4-2,-,CASSQDLKDTQYF
TRBV6-6,-,CASSYQGQETQYF
TRBV6-5,-,CASSRQGAGTEAFF
TRBV18,-,CASSPGGDGYTF
TRBV2,-,CASSLTGNTGELFF
TRBV7-3,-,CASSPQAGGPLGELFF
TRBV4-1,-,CASSLSGQGPYNEQFF
TRBV7-9,-,CASSFRGSSYEQYF
TRBV18,-,CASSKTSPSGSGNTGELFF
TRBV7-9,-,CASSLALNTEAFF
TRBV4-3,-,CASSQEPGTGELFF
TRBV9,once,CASSVEGGTDLYEQYF
TRBV6-6,-,CASRSTGSYGYTF
TRBV4-3,-,CASSQEKVARYNEQFF